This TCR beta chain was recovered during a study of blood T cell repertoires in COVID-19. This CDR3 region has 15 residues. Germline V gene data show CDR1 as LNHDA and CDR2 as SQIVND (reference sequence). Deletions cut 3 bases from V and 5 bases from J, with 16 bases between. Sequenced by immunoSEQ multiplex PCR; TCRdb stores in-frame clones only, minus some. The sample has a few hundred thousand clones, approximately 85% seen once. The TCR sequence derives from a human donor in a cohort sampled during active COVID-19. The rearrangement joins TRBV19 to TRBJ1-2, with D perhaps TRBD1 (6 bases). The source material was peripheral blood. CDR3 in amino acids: CASSIAGQGRYGYTF. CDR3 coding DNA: TGTGCCAGTAGTATTGCCGGGCAGGGGCGGTATGGCTACACCTTC.